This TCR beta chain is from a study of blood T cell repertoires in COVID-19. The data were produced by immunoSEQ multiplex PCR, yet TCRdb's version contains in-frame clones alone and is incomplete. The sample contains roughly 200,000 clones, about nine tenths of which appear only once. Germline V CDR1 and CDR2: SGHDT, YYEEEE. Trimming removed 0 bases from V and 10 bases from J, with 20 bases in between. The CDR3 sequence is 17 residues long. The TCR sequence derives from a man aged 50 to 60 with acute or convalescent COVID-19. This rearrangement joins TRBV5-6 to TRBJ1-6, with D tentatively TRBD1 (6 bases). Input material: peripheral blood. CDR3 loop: CASSLGRSGDGVSPLHF. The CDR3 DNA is TGTGCCAGCAGCTTGGGGAGATCAGGGGATGGGGTATCACCCCTCCACTTT.